This T cell receptor beta chain was sequenced during a study of post-analysis software for immune sequencing data. About the study: Both relapsing-remitting and secondary progressive multiple sclerosis featured among the disease courses, as did progressive-relapsing multiple sclerosis.

Comment on this clonotype: Its antigen is as yet unknown.

Study-wide points: Patients had higher frequencies than controls of a handful of TRBV segments, including TRBV5-6, TRBV5-1 and TRBV20-1. Samples from a shared batch, those prepared together, strongly co-clustered by F measure.

Prepared libraries of TCR beta cDNA carried unique molecular identifiers. The yield from roughly 1 to 10 million T cells was around 500,000 cDNA molecules in total. TCRdb redid the calling of the PCR reads with MiXCR, one entry per CDR3 protein. There are roughly 730,000 distinct CDR3 sequences in the sample; 25% to 30% occur only once, and more than 0.45% lies in the top ten. V lost 2 bases and J lost 8; bases outside the gene matches: 6. The CDR3 is 13 amino acids. The germline CDR1 and CDR2 sequences are SGHRS and YFSETQ. The sequence was collected from a girl aged 5-17 years with multiple sclerosis. The rearrangement links TRBV5-1 to TRBJ1-2, with 7 bases fitting TRBD1. The sample consisted of blood. The CDR3 coding sequence is TGCGCCAGCAGCTTTATTAGGGGGCGCGGCTACACCTTC. Its protein is CASSFIRGRGYTF.